Listed below are T cell receptor beta chains from one sample, sequenced in a study of cytomegalovirus exposure and HLA in healthy donors. The data were produced by immunoSEQ multiplex PCR, yet TCRdb's version contains in-frame clones alone and is incomplete. The sample includes 45,000 to 70,000 clones, 90% to 95% of them seen just once. Sequencing was performed on PBMCs. These receptors were taken from a young woman in good health and CMV-seronegative. CDR3s include the opening cysteine and the closing phenylalanine or tryptophan. The order of the fields is D gene, J gene, V gene, clone size, CDR3 DNA, CDR3 protein. A D gene is named only where the DNA matches it firmly. Part of the rows lack a size; the others show once, few, many or a class for expanded clones.

NA TRBJ1-1 TRBV30 NA TGTGCCTGGAGTGCCTTAACTGAAGCTTTCTTT CAWSALTEAFF
NA TRBJ2-3 TRBV7-8 once TGTGCCAGCAACCACGGGGGCACAGATACGCAGTATTTT CASNHGGTDTQYF
NA TRBJ1-2 TRBV9 NA TGTGCCAGCAGCGTAGGGACAGTCTCCTATGGCTACACCTTC CASSVGTVSYGYTF
NA TRBJ1-1 TRBV5-8 NA TGTGCCAGCAGCTTGGAACAAATGAACACTGAAGCTTTCTTT CASSLEQMNTEAFF
NA TRBJ1-2 TRBV21-1 NA TGTGCCAGCAGCAAAGCTGGAGGGCAGGGAAGGAACTATGGCTACACCTTC CASSKAGGQGRNYGYTF
TRBD1 TRBJ2-2 TRBV6-5 NA TGTGCCAGCAGTTACGACAGGGGGCCCCGACCAGGGGAGCTGTTTTTT CASSYDRGPRPGELFF
TRBD1 TRBJ1-1 TRBV19 NA TGTGCCAGTAGTACCCATTGGACAGGGAACACTGAAGCTTTCTTT CASSTHWTGNTEAFF
NA TRBJ2-1 TRBV7-3 NA TGTGCCAGCAGCCCGCCTAGTGGCGAGCAGTTCTTC CASSPPSGEQFF
NA TRBJ1-3 TRBV2 NA TGTGCCAGCAGACGTATTAGCTCTGGAAACACCATATATTTT CASRRISSGNTIYF
NA TRBJ2-1 TRBV14 once TGTGCCAGCAGCCAACTAGCGTATGAGCAGTTCTTC CASSQLAYEQFF
NA TRBJ2-1 TRBV5-1 NA TGCGCCAGCAGCGGGGGGACGGCGGGGTATGGCAATGAGCAGTTCTTC CASSGGTAGYGNEQFF
NA TRBJ2-1 TRBV18 NA TGTGCCAGCTCACCTTTGATCGAGGAGCAGTTCTTC CASSPLIEEQFF
TRBD1 TRBJ1-2 TRBV7-8 NA TGTGCCAGCAGCTTTCTGTCAAGGGGGCACAGGTGGGACTATGGCTACACCTTC CASSFLSRGHRWDYGYTF
TRBD1 TRBJ1-5 TRBV30 NA TGTGCCTGGCCTGGACAGGGCAATCAGCCCCAGCATTTT CAWPGQGNQPQHF
TRBD1 TRBJ1-2 TRBV6-6 once TGTGCCAGCAGGCGCAGGGGGGATGGCTACACCTTC CASRRRGDGYTF
TRBD1 TRBJ1-1 TRBV10-2 NA TGCGCCAGCAGGGACAGGCAGAACACTGAAGCTTTCTTT CASRDRQNTEAFF
NA TRBJ1-1 TRBV27 once TGTGCCAGCAGTCTACGGGGGGGCACTGAAGCTTTCTTT CASSLRGGTEAFF
NA TRBJ2-3 TRBV5-1 NA TGCGCCAGCAGCTTGGTAGGCGCGGGCACAGATACGCAGTATTTT CASSLVGAGTDTQYF
TRBD2 TRBJ2-3 TRBV7-2 NA TGTGCCAGCAGCTTCGGACTAGCCGCAGATACGCAGTATTTT CASSFGLAADTQYF
TRBD1 TRBJ1-6 TRBV5-5 NA TGTGCCAGCAGCTCAGGACAGGTCCCTTCTCTCTATAATTCACCCCTCCACTTT CASSSGQVPSLYNSPLHF
TRBD2 TRBJ2-3 TRBV5-4 few TGTGCCAGCAGTTATAGCGGGAGTGGAGATACGCAGTATTTT CASSYSGSGDTQYF
TRBD1 TRBJ1-2 TRBV9 NA TGTGCCAGCAGCGAGAGACAGGGGTTGGTTGAGGGCTACACCTTC CASSERQGLVEGYTF
NA TRBJ2-3 TRBV28 NA TGTGCCAGCAGCGAAACTGGGGGGGGCGGAGACACAGATACGCAGTATTTT CASSETGGGGDTDTQYF
TRBD1 TRBJ1-1 TRBV6-4 once TGTGCCAGCGAGAAGGGGACAGGGATTGAAGCTTTCTTT CASEKGTGIEAFF
TRBD2 TRBJ2-3 TRBV6-1 NA TGTGCCAGCAGTCCCGGGACTAGGAGCACAGATACGCAGTATTTT CASSPGTRSTDTQYF
NA TRBJ1-2 TRBV19 NA TGTGCCAGTACAGGGAATAACTATGGCTACACCTTC CASTGNNYGYTF
TRBD1 TRBJ1-2 TRBV5-5 NA TGTGCCAGCAGCTTGGGGGGACAGGACAACTATGGCTACACCTTC CASSLGGQDNYGYTF
NA TRBJ1-2 TRBV5-1 NA TGCGCCAGCAGACCCGCACCGGCGACACCGATCTATGGCTACACCTTC CASRPAPATPIYGYTF
NA TRBJ2-1 TRBV7-2 NA TGTGCCAGCAGCCTTAGTAATGAGCAGTTCTTC CASSLSNEQFF
NA TRBJ2-2 TRBV18 NA TGTGCCAGCTCACGAAAGGGGGTGGCCGGTGCAACCACCGGGGAGCTGTTTTTT CASSRKGVAGATTGELFF
NA TRBJ2-3 TRBV2 NA TGTGCCAGCAGTAGCGAAGCGATAATAACAGATACGCAGTATTTT CASSSEAIITDTQYF
TRBD1 TRBJ1-3 TRBV5-1 NA TGCGCCAGCAGCTTAGACAGGGTCGGAAACACCATATATTTT CASSLDRVGNTIYF
TRBD2 TRBJ2-3 TRBV5-1 NA TGCGCCAGCAGCTTGCCTTCAACTAGCGGGGGTGCAGATACGCAGTATTTT CASSLPSTSGGADTQYF
TRBD2 TRBJ2-5 TRBV11-3 NA TGTGCCAGCAGCCCAGTGGGAGGGTCCTTTCAAGAGACCCAGTACTTC CASSPVGGSFQETQYF
NA TRBJ1-2 TRBV18 NA TGTGCCAGCTCACCCTGGGACACCAGAAGGAGCTATGGCTACACCTTC CASSPWDTRRSYGYTF